The 23 T cell receptor beta chains below come from one sample, sequenced in a study of shared clonotypes between healthy human individuals. Using immunoSEQ multiplex PCR, the repertoire was profiled, and TCRdb retains in-frame clones only, with some absent. The sample comprises around 620,000 clones, 85% to 95% of which are singletons, and 0.11% rests with the top ten. It was CD45RO-negative cells, positively selected for CCR7, that made up naive CD8 cells, with terminally differentiated effector memory CD45RA+ cells excluded. Sequencing was carried out using naive CD8+ T cells sorted from blood. These receptors were taken from a woman in her thirties in good health.

This clone was observed a single time. The V and J genes are TRBV28 and TRBJ2-5; D ambiguous. The CDR3 covers 14 residues. V was trimmed by 5 bases and J by 2 bases, leaving 12 bases between them. Germline V gene sequence: CDR1 MDHEN, CDR2 SYDVKM. CDR3: CASSITEPQETQYF. For the CDR3, the DNA is TGTGCCAGCAGTATTACAGAACCGCAAGAGACCCAGTACTTC.

The rearrangement uses TRBV11-2 and TRBJ2-7; the D gene is possibly TRBD1 (6 bases). CDR1 is SGHAT, CDR2 FQNNGV, per germline. With 0 bases removed from V and 6 bases from J, the gap between germline ends came to 18 bases. The CDR3 totals 16 residues. In DNA, the CDR3 is TGTGCCAGCAGCTTAGACAACCCCAGGGGATCCGGCGAGCAGTACTTC. Translating gives CASSLDNPRGSGEQYF. Complete variable domain (other parts from reference TRBV11-2 and TRBJ2-7): EAGVAQSPRYKIIEKRQSVAFWCNPISGHATLYWYQQILGQGPKLLIQFQNNGVVDDSQLPKDRFSAERLKGVDSTLKIQPAKLEDSAVYLCASSLDNPRGSGEQYFGPGTRLTVT.

The gene calls are TRBV29-1 and TRBJ2-1; 8 bases are shared with TRBD2. There are 15 residues in the CDR3. V was clipped by 5 bases and J by 0 bases; unmatched bases: 6. Germline V gene data show CDR1 as SQVTM and CDR2 as ANQGSEA. The CDR3 region is CSVTGGEVSYNEQFF. The CDR3 coding sequence is TGCAGCGTTACGGGGGGGGAGGTCTCCTACAATGAGCAGTTCTTC.

The rearrangement uses TRBV5-6 and TRBJ2-1; the D gene is possibly TRBD1 (6 bases). Germline lookup yields CDR1 SGHDT and CDR2 YYEEEE. The CDR3 loop spans 15 amino acids. V gave up 0 bases and J gave up 7 bases, with 14 bases separating them. The CDR3 is CASSLVLQGRNEQFF. The CDR3 nucleotides are TGTGCCAGCAGCTTGGTCCTACAGGGAAGGAATGAGCAGTTCTTC.

The chain has TRBV11-2 and TRBJ2-1, with D tentatively TRBD2 (6 bases). This CDR3 has 16 residues. Trimming removed 5 bases at V and 7 bases at J, with 21 bases between. Germline values: CDR1 SGHAT, CDR2 FQNNGV. The CDR3 DNA follows: TGTGCCAGCAGCACCAGGGACTCTCACCTTGGGAATGAGCAGTTCTTC. Translating it yields CASSTRDSHLGNEQFF.

This clone was picked up one time. J is TRBJ2-7 and V is TRBV11-3, with D tentatively TRBD1 (5 bases). V lost 5 bases and J 2 bases, leaving 10 bases between the germline ends. In germline, CDR1 is SGHNT, CDR2 YENEEA. This CDR3 spans 13 amino acids. CDR3 in DNA: TGTGCCAGCAGCACAGGAAGAACCTACGAGCAGTACTTC. This sequence encodes CASSTGRTYEQYF.

The chain couples TRBV6-5 to TRBJ1-2; tentative D call: TRBD1 (5 bases). Germline lookup yields CDR1 MNHEY and CDR2 SVGAGI. The ends were cut back, 7 bases at V and 5 bases at J, with 14 bases in the middle. The length of the CDR3 is 13 residues. The CDR3 loop is CASTNGEGYGYTF. Written as DNA, the CDR3 is TGTGCCAGCACCAACGGGGAGGGGTATGGCTACACCTTC.

The J gene is TRBJ2-7, the V gene TRBV19; 9 bases agree with TRBD1. Germline V lookup: CDR1 LNHDA, CDR2 SQIVND (reference sequence). The V gene end was trimmed by 5 bases and the J gene end by 3 bases; junction bases not matched to a gene: 5. The CDR3 consists of 14 residues. This CDR3 reads CASSASGQGYEQYF. The CDR3 nucleotides read TGTGCCAGTAGTGCCTCGGGACAGGGCTACGAGCAGTACTTC.

A word on this clone: This specimen includes other DNA sequences encoding the same CDR3. The rearrangement joins TRBV13 to TRBJ2-7; TRBD1 agrees at 9 bases. Germline V gene lookup returns CDR1 PRHDT and CDR2 FYEKMQ (reference sequence). With 4 bases clipped from V and 1 base from J, the junction kept 2 bases outside the gene matches. The CDR3 length is 14 residues. In DNA form, the CDR3 reads TGTGCCAGCAGCTCCGGGACAGGGTCCTACGAGCAGTACTTC. This translates into CASSSGTGSYEQYF.

J is TRBJ1-3 and V is TRBV28, with 9 bases lining up with TRBD1. V gave up 6 bases and J gave up 2 bases; unmatched junction bases: 5. This CDR3 comprises 15 residues. Germline V gene sequence: CDR1 MDHEN, CDR2 SYDVKM. CDR3 sequence (DNA): TGTGCCAGCAGCGGGACAGGGCAACCTGGAAACACCATATATTTT. Encoded protein: CASSGTGQPGNTIYF.

The CDR3 nucleotides read TGTGCCAGCAGTACAGGGGCAAGCAATCAGCCCCAGCATTTT. This translates into CASSTGASNQPQHF. J is TRBJ1-5 and V is TRBV6-6, with TRBD1 matching over 7 bases. CDR1 and CDR2 (germline): MNHNY, SVGAGI (reference sequence). The CDR3 loop spans 14 amino acids. Trimming cost V 5 bases and J 1 base; bases outside gene matches: 2.

The chain carries TRBV7-8 and TRBJ2-7, with a tentative D call TRBD2 (6 bases). CDR1 SGHVS and CDR2 FQNEAQ come from the germline V gene. The CDR3 has 13 residues. V lost 5 bases, J lost 3 bases, and 11 bases lay in between. The CDR3 spells CASSPGLIYEQYF. The CDR3 region has the DNA TGTGCCAGCAGCCCGGGACTGATCTACGAGCAGTACTTC.

In DNA form, the CDR3 reads TGTGCCAGCAGTCCCACCCCCACTAATTTTGGCAATCAGCCCCAGCATTTT. This gives the protein CASSPTPTNFGNQPQHF. The V and J genes are TRBV27 and TRBJ1-5; D is unclear. This CDR3 is built from 17 residues. The V gene lost 5 bases and the J gene lost 2 bases, with 19 bases spanning the gap. Germline lookup yields CDR1 MNHEY and CDR2 SMNVEV (reference sequence).

V and J are TRBV10-3 and TRBJ2-7; TRBD2 agrees at 9 bases. V lost 5 bases and J lost 3; bases outside the gene matches: 8. CDR1 and CDR2 (germline): ENHRY, SYGVKD. CDR3 length equals 15 residues. CDR3 DNA: TGTGCCATCAGTTCGGTGGTAGCGGGAGACTACGAGCAGTACTTC. Its translation: CAISSVVAGDYEQYF.

The rearrangement joins TRBV4-2 to TRBJ2-1; 14 nucleotides agree with TRBD2. Per germline, CDR1 LGHNA and CDR2 YNFKEQ. This CDR3 contains 15 residues. V shed 3 bases and J 6 bases; nucleotides not matched to a gene: 1. In nucleotides, the CDR3 is TGTGCCAGCAGCCACGGGACTAGCGGGAGCAATGAGCAGTTCTTC. It translates to CASSHGTSGSNEQFF.

This rearrangement joins TRBV28 to TRBJ1-1; TRBD1 matches at 12 bases. The germline V gene has CDR1 MDHEN and CDR2 SYDVKM. This CDR3 is built from 15 residues. With V trimmed by 5 bases and J by 7 bases, 8 bases remained unmatched. The CDR3 nucleotides read TGTGCCAGCAGTCCGCCGGGACAGGGGGCTAATGAAGCTTTCTTT. The encoded protein is CASSPPGQGANEAFF.

The J gene is TRBJ2-1, the V gene TRBV7-6; TRBD2 matches 7 bases. CDR1 and CDR2 from the germline V gene are SGHVS and FNYEAQ. With V trimmed by 4 bases and J by 3 bases, 12 bases remained unmatched. CDR3 size: 17 residues. The CDR3 is CASSSRPLAAGYNEQFF. DNA for the CDR3: TGTGCCAGCAGCTCCAGACCTCTAGCGGCCGGCTACAATGAGCAGTTCTTC.

This chain joins TRBV19 and TRBJ2-7; a weak D match, TRBD2 (5 bases). Trimming left V 3 bases short and J 2 bases short, with 11 bases between. Germline lookup yields CDR1 LNHDA and CDR2 SQIVND (reference sequence). CDR3 length equals 14 residues. Here the CDR3 DNA reads TGTGCCAGTAGTATCTCGGCCGGGACCTACGAGCAGTACTTC. Translation gives CASSISAGTYEQYF.

The chain recombines TRBV7-3 with TRBJ1-1; 7 nucleotides match TRBD1. This CDR3 has 14 residues. Germline CDR1 is SGHTA and CDR2 is FQGTGA. The ends lost 1 base at V and 4 bases at J; junction bases unmatched: 3. The CDR3, as DNA: TGTGCCAGCAGCTTAATAGGGGACAGCACTGAAGCTTTCTTT. It is translated as CASSLIGDSTEAFF.

The gene calls are TRBV6-5 and TRBJ1-1, with D maybe TRBD1 (6 bases). The CDR3 has 14 amino acids. V was trimmed by 0 bases and J by 4 bases, leaving 9 bases between them. CDR1 and CDR2 from the germline V gene are MNHEY and SVGAGI. The CDR3 reads CASSYSGAGTEAFF. Here the CDR3 DNA reads TGTGCCAGCAGTTACTCGGGGGCCGGCACTGAAGCTTTCTTT.

The V call is TRBV28, the J call TRBJ1-5, with D uncertain. This CDR3 spans 13 amino acids. Germline values: CDR1 MDHEN, CDR2 SYDVKM. The V end lost 2 bases, the J end lost 3 bases, and 5 bases lay between the germline ends. In nucleotides, the CDR3 is TGTGCCAGCAGTTTACTTATCAATCAGCCCCAGCATTTT. As protein: CASSLLINQPQHF.

This chain connects TRBV7-9 to TRBJ2-7, with 10 bases aligning to TRBD2. V shed 5 bases and J 5 bases; nucleotides not matched to a gene: 12. The CDR3 contains 16 residues. Germline CDR1 SEHNR, CDR2 FQNEAQ (reference sequence). In DNA form, the CDR3 reads TGTGCCAGCAGCCCACCGGCTAGCGGGAGTCTCCACGAGCAGTACTTC. This codes for CASSPPASGSLHEQYF.

The chain couples TRBV7-9 to TRBJ1-6; unclear D gene. V was cut by 10 bases and J by 11 bases, with 6 bases left in between. The CDR3 contains 9 residues. Per the germline V gene, CDR1 is SEHNR and CDR2 is FQNEAQ (reference sequence). CDR3 region: CAIAPPLHF. The CDR3 DNA follows: TGTGCCATCGCACCACCCCTCCACTTT.